Below, one T cell receptor (beta chain) is given with its context. No cognate antigen has been identified for it. Base quality data are lacking; no much larger clone is found one base away. This sample was taken from a study of T cells after posttransplantation cyclophosphamide listed by TCRdb under 2016. The study in broad terms: The study tracked T cell repertoire reconstitution by TRB sequencing after myeloablative bone marrow transplantation using posttransplantation cyclophosphamide as GVHD prophylaxis. Samples from some 33 PTCy-treated patients and 15 to 20 related bone marrow donors of those patients were subjected to antigen receptor sequencing. Blood from every one of the roughly 30 PTCy patients who had 1-year posttransplant specimens underwent TRB sequencing. Up to 3 additional blood samples from 2 to 5.2 years after transplant were also TRB-sequenced in 3 patients, as was pretransplant blood from 4 patients. TRA and TRB clonality were tightly correlated in ten or so samples, so subsequent TCR analyses focused on TRB only. Public TRB sequences were compared against a database of over 3,600 sequences linked to responses to pathogens, tumor antigens, self-antigens and alloantigens.

On the day of marrow donation, related bone marrow donors gave peripheral blood samples. Peripheral blood and bone marrow mononuclear cells were isolated by Ficoll-Hypaque density centrifugation and were cryopreserved. CD4+ and CD8+ T cells, including naive and memory subsets, were sorted by FACS on a FACSAria II. The CDR3 holds 15 amino acids from the cysteine to the phenylalanine. CDR3 DNA is the only sequence kept; it has 45 bases, read in frame from the first base. V is cut back by 3 bases and J by 0 bases, with 3 bases in the junction unmatched. CDR1 is given as LGHNA and CDR2 as YNFKEQ, both from the germline V gene. General findings and caveats noted by the study authors: The TRB repertoires of T cells infiltrating skin or GI tract showed only limited overlap with the TRB repertoires of T cells in blood. Across approximately 45 patients, TRB clonality was highly associated with recipient CMV seropositivity and CMV reactivation, and diversity in PTCy patients was similar to diversity in CNI/methotrexate controls. Donor-recipient similarity was low at 1-2 months but increased during the first year, and donor CD8+ memory clones often dominated later blood repertoires.

Genomic DNA was the input for TRB sequencing, which was run either with the immunoSEQ assay at survey resolution or with the hsTCRB kit. The study's own analysis went as follows. Initial read processing used immunoSEQ software, and repertoire analyses used the LymphoSeq R package. For each TRB dataset, clonality was calculated as 1 minus normalized Shannon entropy, and the Gini coefficient was computed as well. To infer phenotypes in unsorted samples, TRB sequences from sorted subsets of the recipient or donor were mapped onto the unsorted samples of the same recipient. The immuneACCESS repertoire file appears here via TCRdb, limited to in-frame rearrangements. These files lack a portion of the clones; in checked studies, under half of the deficit traces to unresolved V genes, and the cause of the others is not known. V, J and clone size reflect that table, while D and trimming were determined from the DNA. Here the sample has about 15,000 clones; about 80% occur a single time. Approximately 0.8% of the sample belongs to the ten largest clones.

The specimen was memory CD4+ T cells sorted from PBMCs. The TCR comes from a man in his fifties in good health, CMV-negative, and a related stem cell transplant donor. This chain is built from TRBV4-2 and TRBJ1-2; the junction holds 8 bases that match TRBD1. The nucleotides read TGTGCCAGCAGCCACCCGGGACAGGCTAACTATGGCTACACCTTC. Translated, this is CASSHPGQANYGYTF.